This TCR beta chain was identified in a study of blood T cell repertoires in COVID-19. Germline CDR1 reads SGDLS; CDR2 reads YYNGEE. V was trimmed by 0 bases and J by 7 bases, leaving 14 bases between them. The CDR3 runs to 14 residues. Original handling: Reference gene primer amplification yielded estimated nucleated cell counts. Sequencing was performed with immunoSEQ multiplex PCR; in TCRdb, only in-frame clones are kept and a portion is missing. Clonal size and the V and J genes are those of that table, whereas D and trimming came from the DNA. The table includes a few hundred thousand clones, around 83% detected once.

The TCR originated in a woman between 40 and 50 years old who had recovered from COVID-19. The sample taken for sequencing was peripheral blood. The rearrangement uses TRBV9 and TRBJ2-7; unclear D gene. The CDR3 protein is CASSVGGSLGEQYF. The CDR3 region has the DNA TGTGCCAGCAGCGTAGGTGGAAGCCTCGGGGAGCAGTACTTC.